The next 11 T cell receptor beta chains were all read from a single sample in a study of OX40 agonist ivuxolimab in advanced cancers. Assay: immunoSEQ multiplex PCR; the TCRdb copy retains only in-frame clones and omits some. The sample records tens of thousands of clones, roughly 89% being singletons. The sample was CD4+ or CD8+ T cells sorted from blood, taken in a trial of the OX40 agonist ivuxolimab. Source of these receptors: an adult with an advanced solid tumor such as melanoma, head and neck, liver or kidney cancer.

The V call is TRBV5-4, the J call TRBJ2-7, with D perhaps assigned TRBD1 or TRBD2 (5 bases each). Germline CDR1 and CDR2: SGHNT and YYREEE (reference sequence). The V end lost 4 bases, the J end lost 6 bases, and 17 bases lay between the germline ends. This CDR3 has 14 amino acids. CDR3 residues: CASSHRGRSPEQYF. The CDR3, as DNA: TGTGCCAGCAGCCATCGGGGACGCTCCCCCGAGCAGTACTTC.

The chain couples TRBV28 to TRBJ2-7; 8 nucleotides line up with TRBD1. The V gene end was trimmed by 4 bases and the J gene end by 3 bases; junction bases not matched to a gene: 11. The CDR3 extends over 16 amino acids. Per germline, CDR1 MDHEN and CDR2 SYDVKM. The CDR3 here is CASSYVVGTGSYEQYF. The DNA of the CDR3 is TGTGCCAGCAGTTATGTTGTTGGGACAGGCAGCTACGAGCAGTACTTC.

This clone occurred a few times. The chain combines TRBV16 with TRBJ1-6; D is undetermined. Trimming stripped 0 bases from V and 8 bases from J, with 5 bases between. The CDR3 runs 13 residues. The germline gives CDR1 KGHSY, CDR2 FQNENV. The CDR3 loop is CASSQSGYSPLHF. The CDR3 coding sequence is TGTGCCAGCAGCCAATCGGGTTATTCACCCCTCCACTTT.

This chain joins TRBV29-1 and TRBJ1-4; 9 nucleotides match TRBD1. V shed 6 bases and J 0 bases; nucleotides not matched to a gene: 8. This CDR3 has 16 residues. Germline V gives CDR1 SQVTM, CDR2 ANQGSEA. CDR3 DNA: TGCAGCGTGGCCGGGACAGGGACTGCAACTAATGAAAAACTGTTTTTT. Amino acid sequence: CSVAGTGTATNEKLFF.

The CDR3 DNA reads as TGTGCCACCAGCTACCAGGAGGGGGGTTTCTATGGCTACACCTTC. Translation: CATSYQEGGFYGYTF. The chain employs TRBV15 and TRBJ1-2; the D gene is possibly TRBD1 (6 bases). The CDR3 has 15 amino acids. V gave up 5 bases and J gave up 4 bases, with 17 bases separating them. Germline V gene lookup returns CDR1 LNHNV and CDR2 YYDKDF (reference sequence).

V usage is TRBV18 and J usage is TRBJ2-1; D is possibly TRBD1 (6 bases). CDR3 size: 17 residues. Germline CDR1 and CDR2: KGHSH and LQKENI. The V end was cut by 0 bases, the J end by 10 bases, with 22 bases between. CDR3 region: CASSPPSVQVTQGEQFF. The CDR3 DNA is TGTGCCAGCTCACCACCTTCCGTACAGGTTACCCAGGGGGAGCAGTTCTTC.

The gene calls are TRBV6-6 and TRBJ1-1; D ambiguous. CDR1 MNHNY and CDR2 SVGAGI come from the germline V gene (reference sequence). The CDR3 is 12 residues long. V lost 6 bases, J lost 10 bases, and 15 bases lay in between. The CDR3 is CASSRAGLAAFF. The CDR3 nucleotides are TGTGCCAGCAGCCGGGCGGGCCTAGCAGCTTTCTTT.

In this sample, this clone turned up once. The chain links TRBV9 to TRBJ1-5; 7 bases are a match to TRBD1. Germline CDR1 SGDLS, CDR2 YYNGEE. The CDR3 runs 17 residues. J lost 0 bases, V lost 4 bases, and 10 bases had no gene match. The CDR3 sequence is CASSSWTGRDSNQPQHF. The CDR3 DNA reads TGTGCCAGCAGCTCGTGGACAGGCCGAGATAGCAATCAGCCCCAGCATTTT.

The chain employs TRBV9 and TRBJ2-7, with unresolved D. CDR3 length: 14 amino acids. Germline CDR1 and CDR2: SGDLS and YYNGEE. V was trimmed by 0 bases and J by 1 base, leaving 8 bases between them. The CDR3 DNA is TGTGCCAGCAGCGTAGATGAAGGGTCCTACGAGCAGTACTTC. Protein product: CASSVDEGSYEQYF.

V usage is TRBV5-4 and J usage is TRBJ2-1; TRBD2 matches 12 bases. V trimming: 3 bases; J trimming: 10 bases; junction bases outside the gene matches: 8. The germline CDR1 and CDR2 sequences are SGHNT and YYREEE (reference sequence). The CDR3 loop spans 15 amino acids. CDR3: CASSWTSGALREQFF. Here the CDR3 DNA reads TGTGCCAGCAGCTGGACTAGCGGGGCCCTCCGGGAGCAGTTCTTC.

The J gene is TRBJ2-2, the V gene TRBV4-2; D possibly matches TRBD1 or TRBD2 (5 bases each). CDR1 LGHNA and CDR2 YNFKEQ come from the germline V gene. CDR3 length equals 16 residues. The ends were cut back, 3 bases at V and 3 bases at J, with 14 bases in the middle. The CDR3 nucleotides read TGTGCCAGCAGCCACGTTGTGAGGGGCGACACCGGGGAGCTGTTTTTT. Protein product: CASSHVVRGDTGELFF.